This T cell receptor (beta chain) was captured in a study of T cell repertoires in ileal Crohn's disease. Trimming pared 2 bases from V and 6 bases from J, leaving 16 bases between. CDR3 length: 15 residues. Germline lookup yields CDR1 GTSNPN and CDR2 SVGIG (reference sequence). Only in-frame clones appear in the TCRdb table, and some are missing; sequencing was by immunoSEQ multiplex PCR. The sample carries thousands of clones, roughly 88% recorded once. The sequence came from an adult with Crohn's disease. The sequenced sample consisted of ileal tissue. V usage is TRBV30 and J usage is TRBJ2-2, with D possibly TRBD2 on 6 matching bases. CDR3 sequence: CAWSPGGSGAGELFF. The CDR3 nucleotides read TGTGCCTGGAGTCCTGGAGGGAGTGGGGCCGGGGAGCTGTTTTTT.